This is a list of T cell receptor beta chains from one sample in a study of somatic mutations in cytotoxic T cells in rheumatoid arthritis. This table comes from immunoSEQ multiplex PCR, and its TCRdb copy is limited to in-frame clones, with some not included. Of about 6,400 clones in the sample, under 75% were seen once. The sequencing input was CD8+ T cells sorted from blood. These receptors all come from a woman between 50 and 59 years old in good health. Each CDR3 is given with its conserved first and last residue. D genes are given only for firm matches.

D: -; V: TRBV5-5; CDR3: CASTLQGRDGYTF
D: TRBD1; V: TRBV9; CDR3: CASSAGTGTYGYTF
D: TRBD1; V: TRBV6-1; CDR3: CASPGQGDTGELFF
D: -; V: TRBV28; CDR3: CASSLPPGGRYEQYF
D: TRBD1; V: TRBV11-3; CDR3: CASSTSGTGDVGEQYF
D: -; V: TRBV5-6; CDR3: CASSLGNSGNTIYF
D: TRBD2; V: TRBV5-8; CDR3: CASSPPWGSGYSYNEQFF
D: -; V: TRBV7-8; CDR3: CASSESGTNSQHF
D: TRBD2; V: TRBV6-6; CDR3: CASRFSGGAVGELFF
D: -; V: TRBV2; CDR3: CASGLSGQVDEQYF
D: -; V: TRBV29-1; CDR3: CSVGVSSYEQYF
D: TRBD1; V: TRBV5-4; CDR3: CASSLVGGASEAFF
D: -; V: TRBV6-1; CDR3: CASSEWVGGYTIYF
D: -; V: TRBV10-2; CDR3: CASRLQGTYEQYF
D: -; V: TRBV7-9; CDR3: CASSLAGSGGETQYF
D: TRBD1; V: TRBV2; CDR3: CASQPNPTGGFYTGELFF
D: -; V: TRBV9; CDR3: CASSVGGQTTNEKLFF
D: -; V: TRBV18; CDR3: CASSGGADSYEQYF
D: TRBD1; V: TRBV5-8; CDR3: CARWDSSTDTQYF
D: TRBD1; V: TRBV7-6; CDR3: CASSRDRGVTGELFF
D: -; V: TRBV10-3; CDR3: CAIRDSNEKLFF
D: -; V: TRBV7-9; CDR3: CASSSPGGSFGGSEAFF
D: -; V: TRBV5-6; CDR3: CASSQTSDGYNTIYF
D: -; V: TRBV7-7; CDR3: CASSPRVDQWETQYF
D: TRBD1; V: TRBV14; CDR3: CASSPGQAAYGYTF
D: -; V: TRBV5-8; CDR3: CASSGRWAGTDTQYF
D: -; V: TRBV7-6; CDR3: CATRGLQGLDTQYF
D: TRBD1; V: TRBV6-5; CDR3: CASSYYRGQNTEAFF
D: -; V: TRBV6-5; CDR3: CASRLDLISEAFF
D: TRBD1; V: TRBV9; CDR3: CASSQGGQGFNYGYTF
D: -; V: TRBV4-2; CDR3: CASSQGRAYEQYF
D: TRBD2; V: TRBV11-2; CDR3: CASRASKGLAGGTAGELFF
D: TRBD1; V: TRBV19; CDR3: CASRDRGRKTEAFF
D: -; V: TRBV5-1; CDR3: CASSPGEGNTEAFF
D: -; V: TRBV6-1; CDR3: CASSDGNRVWGQFF
D: -; V: TRBV4-1; CDR3: CASSPDRMNTEAFF
D: TRBD2; V: TRBV4-3; CDR3: CASSQQHLSGGTDTQYF
D: -; V: TRBV5-5; CDR3: CASSFHSNQPQHF
D: -; V: TRBV10-2; CDR3: CASSESLSALSPLHF
D: TRBD2; V: TRBV5-4; CDR3: CASSLRGGNEQFF
D: -; V: TRBV7-2; CDR3: CASSLGPRRGLNREQFF
D: -; V: TRBV6-1; CDR3: CASSTRELPNTEAFF
D: TRBD2; V: TRBV6-1; CDR3: CASSEEASGAQETQYF
D: -; V: TRBV11-2; CDR3: CASSFVGKVGKGNSPLHF
D: TRBD1; V: TRBV7-9; CDR3: CASSLAGTGEDGYTF
D: TRBD2; V: TRBV27; CDR3: CASSVTSGAYNEQFF
D: -; V: TRBV18; CDR3: CASSPGKQGLREKLFF
D: TRBD1; V: TRBV5-8; CDR3: CASSFGTGLYEQYF
D: TRBD2; V: TRBV6-6; CDR3: CASSYLGLAFTGELFF